The sequence of this T cell receptor (beta chain) was determined in a study of tumor and adjacent non-tumor tissue in lung cancer. No cell sorting was done before RNA was extracted from the tissue. This non-tumor lung sample came from over 3 cm beyond the tumor edge. Donors were chemotherapy-naive, newly diagnosed lung cancer surgical patients in China, August–November 2014. A modified ARM-PCR protocol with three rounds of nested PCR amplified TCRbeta. Using its own MiXCR run on the multiplex PCR reads, TCRdb lists one record per CDR3 protein. Here the sample spans 85,000 to 130,000 distinct CDR3 sequences, around three fifths being singletons. Germline assignment: CDR1 SQVTM and CDR2 ANQGSEA. V was cut by 4 bases and J by 10 bases, with 22 bases left in between. The CDR3 spans 14 residues.

The genes are TRBV29-1 and TRBJ1-1; D gene unclear. Sequenced input: distant non-tumor lung tissue. This clonotype was obtained from a young man with non-small cell lung cancer. The CDR3 region has the DNA TGCAGCGTTGTGAGTTGGGGTACGCCGTCTGTAGCTTTCTTT. Translation gives CSVVSWGTPSVAFF. Full variable domain (missing parts from reference TRBV29-1 and TRBJ1-1): SAVISQKPSRDICQRGTSLTIQCQVDSQVTMMFWYRQQPGQSLTLIATANQGSEATYESGFVIDKFPISRPNLTFSTLTVSNMSPEDSSIYLCSVVSWGTPSVAFFGQGTRLTVV.